Below, 21 T cell receptor beta chains from the same sample are listed, as sequenced in a study of T cell repertoires in cytomegalovirus infection. Which antigens these TCRs recognize remains unknown. In TCRdb, the reads were re-called with MiXCR into one record per CDR3 protein. The repertoire includes tens of thousands of distinct CDR3 sequences, 20% of them detected once, and 15% to 20% sits in the top ten. Specimen: PBMCs, sequenced either directly or after in vitro stimulation (not recorded which). All receptors come from a human donor in good health (CMV status not recorded). Some clones in this sample may be carry-over from other donors' samples.

This clonotype was counted many times. This chain connects TRBV7-2 to TRBJ1-1; 7 positions match TRBD1. Germline V lookup: CDR1 SGHTA, CDR2 FQGNSA. The CDR3 has 13 residues. With V trimmed by 5 bases and J by 10 bases, 10 bases remained unmatched. The CDR3 spells CASSQGQEQIAFF. The CDR3 bases are TGTGCCAGCAGCCAAGGACAGGAACAAATAGCTTTCTTT.

This clonotype was seen repeatedly, ten times or more. The V gene is TRBV7-2, the J gene TRBJ2-1; 9 nucleotides align to TRBD1. This CDR3 contains 18 residues. V shed 2 bases and J 1 base; nucleotides not matched to a gene: 9. From germline, CDR1 is SGHTA and CDR2 FQGNSA. In DNA, the CDR3 is TGTGCCAGCAGCTTATTGACAGGGGGTAGTTTTTCCTACAATGAGCAGTTCTTC. This gives the protein CASSLLTGGSFSYNEQFF.

This clonotype occurred a few times. The rearrangement uses TRBV2 and TRBJ2-3, with 9 positions matching TRBD2. CDR3 length: 14 amino acids. Germline V lookup: CDR1 SNHLY, CDR2 FYNNEI. Trimming removed 3 bases from V and 7 bases from J; junction bases left unmatched: 5. This CDR3 reads CASSERLADNTQYF. The CDR3 coding sequence is TGTGCCAGCAGTGAGAGACTAGCGGACAATACGCAGTATTTT. The full variable domain, in which reference TRBV2 and TRBJ2-3 provide the parts outside the CDR3, is EPEVTQTPSHQVTQMGQEVILRCVPISNHLYFYWYRQILGQKVEFLVSFYNNEISEKSEIFDDQFSVERPDGSNFTLKIRSTKLEDSAMYFCASSERLADNTQYFGPGTRLTVL.

This clonotype was counted a few times. The V gene is TRBV5-4, the J gene TRBJ1-1; tentatively, D is TRBD1 (6 bases). The V gene's germline CDR1 is SGHNT and CDR2 YYREEE (reference sequence). V was shortened by 3 bases and J by 6 bases, with 12 bases between the two germline ends. The CDR3 length is 13 residues. Here the CDR3 reads CASSYTGRPEAFF. The CDR3 nucleotides are TGTGCCAGCAGCTATACAGGGAGGCCTGAAGCTTTCTTT.

This clonotype has more than one count but fewer than ten. The chain carries TRBV5-1 and TRBJ2-2, with D unresolved. V lost 7 bases and J lost 1, with 8 bases in between. The CDR3 totals 13 residues. Germline V gene data show CDR1 as SGHRS and CDR2 as YFSETQ. The CDR3 nucleotides read TGCGCCAGCTCGGACGGGAACACCGGGGAGCTGTTTTTT. This translates into CASSDGNTGELFF.

Ten or more counts support this clonotype. The V call is TRBV11-1, the J call TRBJ2-3; D ambiguous. The CDR3 spans 16 residues. The V end was cut by 5 bases, the J end by 2 bases, with 17 bases between. Germline V lookup: CDR1 SGHAT, CDR2 FQDESV (reference sequence). The CDR3: CASSPDKPPFTDTQYF. The CDR3 DNA reads TGTGCCAGCAGCCCAGACAAGCCGCCCTTCACAGATACGCAGTATTTT.

In this sample, this clonotype turned up a few times. The rearrangement links TRBV28 to TRBJ1-5; a possible D gene is TRBD1 (5 bases). The CDR3 runs 14 residues. Germline values: CDR1 MDHEN, CDR2 SYDVKM. V lost 4 bases to trimming and J lost 3 bases, with 10 bases between them. The CDR3 spells CASSSGLYNQPQHF. CDR3 DNA sequence: TGTGCCAGCAGTTCGGGACTGTACAATCAGCCCCAGCATTTT.

The chain is built from TRBV5-7 and TRBJ2-3, with 15 nucleotides matching TRBD2. TRBV5-7 is treated as an ORF (open reading frame) with a function not yet certain. With 1 base clipped from V and 3 bases from J, the junction kept 15 bases outside the gene matches. The CDR3 loop spans 21 amino acids. The CDR3: CASSLNRAGLAGGPGTDTQYF. The CDR3 nucleotides are TGTGCCAGCAGCTTGAACAGGGCTGGACTAGCGGGAGGGCCGGGGACAGATACGCAGTATTTT.

Only a few counts were recorded for this clonotype. The chain recombines TRBV29-1 with TRBJ2-1, with 8 positions matching TRBD2. Germline trimming cut 6 bases from V and 8 bases from J; bases unmatched to any gene: 9. Germline loops: CDR1 SQVTM, CDR2 ANQGSEA. CDR3 length: 13 amino acids. In DNA, the CDR3 is TGCAGCGTGAGCGGGGGCCTCGGGGATGAGCAGTTCTTC. Protein: CSVSGGLGDEQFF.

The chain combines TRBV18 with TRBJ1-4; 9 nucleotides align to TRBD1. Germline trimming cut 3 bases from V and 2 bases from J; bases unmatched to any gene: 1. The length of the CDR3 is 15 residues. CDR1 is KGHSH and CDR2 is LQKENI in the germline V gene. The DNA of the CDR3 is TGTGCCAGCTCACCCGGGACAGGGACTAATGAAAAACTGTTTTTT. Protein: CASSPGTGTNEKLFF.

The genes are TRBV11-2 and TRBJ2-1; TRBD2 matches at 14 bases. The CDR3 is made up of 21 amino acids. After removal of 3 bases from V and 5 bases from J, the junction contained 18 bases not matched to a gene. Looked up from germline, CDR1 is SGHAT and CDR2 is FQNNGV. The CDR3 protein is CASSFPWVPTSGRADDNEQFF. The DNA for the CDR3 is TGTGCCAGCAGCTTCCCCTGGGTTCCGACTAGCGGGAGGGCGGATGACAATGAGCAGTTCTTC. Full variable domain (rest looked up from reference TRBV11-2 and TRBJ2-1): EAGVAQSPRYKIIEKRQSVAFWCNPISGHATLYWYQQILGQGPKLLIQFQNNGVVDDSQLPKDRFSAERLKGVDSTLKIQPAKLEDSAVYLCASSFPWVPTSGRADDNEQFFGPGTRLTVL.

The J gene is TRBJ1-6, the V gene TRBV4-2; D is possibly TRBD1 (5 bases). Germline CDR1 LGHNA, CDR2 YNFKEQ. The length of the CDR3 is 13 residues. V was shortened by 4 bases and J by 16 bases, with 17 bases between the two germline ends. In DNA form, the CDR3 reads TGTGCCAGCAGCCCCCTCACTTTGGGGGTTCTCCACTTT. This encodes CASSPLTLGVLHF.

This clonotype came up a few times. The V gene is TRBV11-2, the J gene TRBJ2-5; D is ambiguous. The CDR3 covers 15 residues. Trimming removed 5 bases from V and 6 bases from J, with 19 bases in between. CDR1 SGHAT and CDR2 FQNNGV come from the germline V gene. DNA of the CDR3: TGTGCCAGCAGCCCCGCTTGGGCAGGTGTAAAGACCCAGTACTTC. Protein sequence: CASSPAWAGVKTQYF.

The V call is TRBV18, the J call TRBJ1-5, with D possibly TRBD1 on 6 matching bases. V lost 1 base, J lost 10 bases, and 14 bases lay in between. Per the germline V gene, CDR1 is KGHSH and CDR2 is LQKENI. The CDR3 spans 14 residues. The chain's CDR3 is CASSPLGRGSPQHF. The CDR3 nucleotides read TGTGCCAGCTCACCACTTGGCAGGGGAAGTCCCCAGCATTTT.

With respect to this clonotype: This could be a read error, since a much larger clone is one nucleotide away. The final CDR3 position lacks the conserved phenylalanine or tryptophan, pointing to a likely read error. The rearrangement uses TRBV4-2 and TRBJ1-3; 7 nucleotides match TRBD1. This CDR3 region has 15 residues. Looked up from germline, CDR1 is LGHNA and CDR2 is YNFKEQ. V gave up 7 bases and J gave up 4 bases; unmatched junction bases: 10. The CDR3 DNA follows: TGTGCCAGCAACCGGGACAGTTCTTTCGGAAACACCATATATCTT. Its protein product is CASNRDSSFGNTIYL.

This clonotype has ten or more counts. J is TRBJ1-5 and V is TRBV7-2, with a weak D call TRBD1 (6 bases). The CDR3 totals 17 residues. Trimming took off 5 bases at V and 0 bases at J, with 17 bases between the two ends. Germline-derived CDR1 and CDR2 are SGHTA and FQGNSA. Written as DNA, the CDR3 is TGTGCCAGCAGCCTCCGAGGGGGGGCCTATAGCAATCAGCCCCAGCATTTT. Encoded protein: CASSLRGGAYSNQPQHF. The full variable domain, with the rest looked up from reference TRBV7-2 and TRBJ1-5, is GAGVSQSPSNKVTEKGKDVELRCDPISGHTALYWYRQSLGQGLEFLIYFQGNSAPDKSGLPSDRFSAERTGGSVSTLTIQRTQQEDSAVYLCASSLRGGAYSNQPQHFGDGTRLSIL.

This clonotype showed up just a few times. J is TRBJ2-5 and V is TRBV6-1; the match to TRBD2 covers 12 bases. J gave up 7 bases and V 0 bases, and 3 bases lay outside the gene matches. The CDR3 contains 15 residues. Germline-derived CDR1 and CDR2 are MNHNS and SASEGT. The CDR3 DNA sequence: TGTGCCAGCAGTGAAGCTCCGACTAGCGGGGGGACCCAGTACTTC. The encoded protein is CASSEAPTSGGTQYF.

CDR3 nucleotide sequence: TGTGCCAGCAGTTGGGGAAGGGGGGGACAGTACTTC. This sequence encodes CASSWGRGGQYF. The gene calls are TRBV12-3 or TRBV12-4 and TRBJ2-7; D may be TRBD2 (7 bases). The V end was cut by 4 bases, the J end by 10 bases, with 14 bases between. The CDR3 loop spans 12 amino acids.

This chain connects TRBV20-1 to TRBJ2-7; tentative D call: TRBD1 (5 bases). This CDR3 region has 12 residues. Trimming cost V 5 bases and J 4 bases, with 12 bases left between them. The germline gives CDR1 DFQATT, CDR2 SNEGSKA (reference sequence). The CDR3, as DNA: TGCAGTGCTCTTACCCAGGGTTACGAGCAGTACTTC. It specifies CSALTQGYEQYF.

The chain recombines TRBV12-3 or TRBV12-4 with TRBJ1-1, with 9 nucleotides matching TRBD1. This CDR3 spans 19 amino acids. Trimming at V came to 5 bases and at J to 7 bases, leaving 23 bases not matched to a gene. The CDR3 DNA is TGTGCCAGCAGTATAACACCGGGACAGGGTCTAGGGAACTGGATTGAAGCTTTCTTT. Protein sequence: CASSITPGQGLGNWIEAFF.

This clonotype was detected only a few times. The chain carries TRBV12-3 or TRBV12-4 and TRBJ2-1; D is unresolved. This CDR3 has 14 residues. V was clipped by 7 bases and J by 5 bases, with 15 bases between them. The CDR3: CASTSLGNDNEQFF. Written as DNA, the CDR3 is TGTGCCAGCACGTCTCTAGGTAACGACAATGAGCAGTTCTTC.